Listed below are T cell receptor beta chains from one sample, sequenced in a study of blood T cells in healthy people across ages. TCRdb passed the 5' RACE reads through MiXCR, listing each CDR3 protein once. The data contain 850,000 or so distinct CDR3 sequences, under 30% of them singletons. The sequencing sample was made of blood. The receptors derive from an elderly woman in good health. Each CDR3 is given with its conserved first and last residue. The D gene is left open where the match is weak. Size is omitted from some rows. Given values are once, few, many or a class for expanded clones.

V	D	size	J	CDR3	DNA
TRBV5-1	NA	NA	TRBJ2-7	CASSLSPGREAQYF	TGCGCCAGCAGCTTGTCGCCAGGGAGAGAGGCCCAGTACTTC
TRBV3-1	TRBD2	NA	TRBJ2-5	CASSPTSGGAQETQYF	TGTGCCAGCAGCCCTACTAGCGGGGGGGCCCAAGAGACCCAGTACTTC
TRBV19	NA	few	TRBJ2-3	CASSIGYSSDTQYF	TGTGCCAGTAGTATAGGCTACTCGTCAGATACGCAGTATTTT
TRBV12-3/TRBV12-4	NA	NA	TRBJ2-6	CTSSSPGVGVLTF	TGTACCAGCAGTTCGCCCGGGGTAGGCGTCCTGACTTTC
TRBV6-5	TRBD1	many	TRBJ1-2	CASSPSWDRGNYGYTF	TGTGCCAGCAGTCCTTCTTGGGACAGGGGGAACTATGGCTACACCTTC
TRBV7-2	NA	many	TRBJ1-1	CASSLGGGGNTEAFF	TGTGCCAGCAGCTTAGGGGGGGGTGGGAACACTGAAGCTTTCTTT
TRBV6-5	NA	many	TRBJ2-7	CASSYDLGTSYEQYF	TGTGCCAGCAGTTACGATCTAGGGACATCTTACGAGCAGTACTTC
TRBV20-1	TRBD1	NA	TRBJ1-2	CSARDGGQGPAYGYTF	TGCAGTGCTAGAGATGGGGGACAGGGGCCTGCCTATGGCTACACCTTC
TRBV11-3	NA	few	TRBJ2-5	CASSLDVRETQYF	TGTGCCAGCAGCTTAGATGTGAGGGAGACCCAGTACTTC
TRBV7-2	NA	many	TRBJ1-2	CASSLAIGQIPYGYTF	TGTGCCAGCAGCTTAGCGATTGGACAGATACCCTATGGCTACACCTTC
TRBV7-2	NA	many	TRBJ1-4	CASSSSIATNEKLFF	TGTGCCAGCAGCTCATCGATTGCAACTAATGAAAAACTGTTTTTT
TRBV9	NA	few	TRBJ2-2	CASSVGQGTGELFF	TGTGCCAGCAGCGTAGGGCAGGGGACCGGGGAGCTGTTTTTT
TRBV20-1	NA	many	TRBJ2-6	CSANLQSSGANVLTF	TGCAGTGCTAACTTACAGAGCTCTGGGGCCAACGTCCTGACTTTC
TRBV7-2	TRBD1	NA	TRBJ2-5	CASSPYTGGMKTQYF	TGTGCCAGCAGCCCCTACACAGGGGGCATGAAGACCCAGTACTTC
TRBV11-2	NA	few	TRBJ1-1	CASRRLEVNTEAFF	TGTGCCAGCAGACGCCTAGAGGTGAACACTGAAGCTTTCTTT
TRBV12-3/TRBV12-4	NA	many	TRBJ2-1	CASSFLNEQFF	TGTGCCAGCAGTTTCCTGAATGAGCAGTTCTTC
TRBV2	NA	many	TRBJ2-7	CASSETYFDRYEQYF	TGTGCCAGCAGTGAAACCTACTTCGACAGGTACGAGCAGTACTTC
TRBV2	TRBD1	NA	TRBJ2-1	CASRKQGFYNEQFF	TGTGCCAGCAGAAAACAGGGGTTCTACAATGAGCAGTTCTTC
TRBV6-6	TRBD1	many	TRBJ2-7	CASSEDRGDEQYF	TGTGCCAGCAGTGAGGACAGGGGCGACGAGCAGTACTTC
TRBV5-1	TRBD1	once	TRBJ2-1	CASSFRRQGSSDEQFF	TGCGCCAGCAGCTTTAGAAGACAGGGTTCATCCGATGAGCAGTTCTTC
TRBV5-6	NA	many	TRBJ2-5	CASRKPGRVGETQYF	TGTGCCAGCCGCAAACCGGGACGGGTGGGAGAGACCCAGTACTTC
TRBV5-6	TRBD1	few	TRBJ2-4	CASSLQQGARGNIQYF	TGTGCCAGCAGCCTACAACAGGGGGCTAGAGGAAACATTCAGTACTTC
TRBV7-2	NA	many	TRBJ2-7	CASRPSGTYEQYF	TGTGCCAGCAGACCAAGCGGAACCTACGAGCAGTACTTC
TRBV24-1	TRBD1	many	TRBJ2-1	CATSDPTGNHLNEQFF	TGTGCCACCAGTGACCCGACAGGGAATCACCTCAATGAGCAGTTCTTC
TRBV6-4	NA	NA	TRBJ2-2	CASSQTALNTGELFF	TGTGCCAGCAGTCAAACCGCCCTTAACACCGGGGAGCTGTTTTTT
TRBV19	TRBD2	NA	TRBJ2-3	CASRKTSGGLSDTQYF	TGTGCCAGTAGGAAGACTAGCGGGGGTCTAAGCGATACGCAGTATTTT
TRBV7-9	NA	many	TRBJ2-1	CASSLARQSSVDEQFF	TGTGCCAGCAGCTTAGCGCGGCAGTCGTCGGTGGATGAGCAGTTCTTC
TRBV3-1	TRBD1	few	TRBJ2-3	CASTPSGGRITDTQYF	TGTGCCAGCACCCCGTCAGGGGGTAGAATTACAGATACGCAGTATTTT
TRBV7-2	TRBD2	many	TRBJ2-1	CASSQGLAGGRKFF	TGTGCCAGCAGCCAGGGACTAGCGGGGGGGAGGAAGTTCTTC
TRBV28	NA	NA	TRBJ2-7	CASSPPAGAYEQYF	TGTGCCAGCAGTCCCCCGGCCGGGGCCTACGAGCAGTACTTC
TRBV5-1	NA	many	TRBJ2-3	CASSRQSVSTDTQYF	TGCGCCAGCAGCCGACAGTCCGTGAGCACAGATACGCAGTATTTT
TRBV6-5	TRBD1	NA	TRBJ1-2	CASSRDRENYGYTF	TGTGCCAGCAGTCGGGACAGGGAAAACTATGGCTACACCTTC
TRBV7-9	TRBD2	NA	TRBJ2-1	CASSLSVREGRDEQFF	TGTGCCAGCAGCCTCTCGGTTAGGGAGGGGAGGGATGAGCAGTTCTTC
TRBV5-5	NA	NA	TRBJ2-3	CASSLTLNGERTDTQYF	TGTGCCAGCAGCCTGACCTTAAACGGGGAACGCACAGATACGCAGTATTTT
TRBV6-1	NA	many	TRBJ1-5	CASSEGGGAFQPQHF	TGTGCCAGCAGTGAAGGAGGAGGGGCTTTTCAGCCCCAGCATTTT
TRBV20-1	NA	many	TRBJ1-5	CSARSGYQPQHF	TGCAGTGCTAGATCCGGCTATCAGCCCCAGCATTTT
TRBV6-5	NA	many	TRBJ1-2	CASINAGAEGGYTF	TGTGCCAGCATCAACGCCGGGGCAGAAGGGGGCTACACCTTC
TRBV6-1	TRBD2	many	TRBJ2-1	CASSEARRGGRLNSYNEQFF	TGTGCCAGCAGTGAAGCTCGGCGCGGGGGACGCCTTAACTCCTACAATGAGCAGTTCTTC
TRBV24-1	NA	few	TRBJ1-2	CATSDNGANYGYTF	TGTGCCACCAGTGATAACGGGGCTAACTATGGCTACACCTTC
TRBV4-2	NA	NA	TRBJ1-1	CASSQERGANTEAFF	TGTGCCAGCAGCCAAGAGAGGGGAGCAAACACTGAAGCTTTCTTT
TRBV24-1	NA	many	TRBJ2-3	CATSDFSQGSTDTQYF	TGTGCCACCAGTGATTTTTCACAGGGAAGCACAGATACGCAGTATTTT
TRBV4-3	NA	many	TRBJ2-1	CASSQSGLDNEQFF	TGCGCCAGCAGCCAAAGCGGGCTAGACAATGAGCAGTTCTTC
TRBV14	TRBD1	many	TRBJ2-3	CASSHSRTGGTDTQYF	TGTGCCAGCAGCCATTCCAGGACAGGGGGGACAGATACGCAGTATTTT
TRBV12-3/TRBV12-4	TRBD1	many	TRBJ2-4	CASSKGQGKNIQYF	TGTGCCAGCAGTAAGGGACAGGGAAAAAACATTCAGTACTTC
TRBV12-3/TRBV12-4	TRBD1	many	TRBJ1-6	CASRGGQGVYNSPLHF	TGTGCCAGCAGAGGCGGACAGGGGGTCTATAATTCACCCCTCCACTTT
TRBV11-2	NA	many	TRBJ2-1	CASSLGISSYNEQFF	TGTGCCAGCAGCTTAGGAATTAGCTCCTACAATGAGCAGTTCTTC
TRBV7-2	NA	many	TRBJ1-5	CASSIIVRGMGSNQPQHF	TGTGCCAGCAGCATCATCGTTAGAGGTATGGGAAGCAATCAGCCCCAGCATTTT
TRBV7-2	NA	few	TRBJ1-1	CASHQGFLRNTEAFF	TGTGCCAGCCATCAGGGTTTCCTACGAAACACTGAAGCTTTCTTT
TRBV18	NA	NA	TRBJ1-2	CASSPIARGMEGYTF	TGTGCCAGCTCACCAATTGCCAGGGGTATGGAAGGCTACACCTTC
TRBV6-6	NA	many	TRBJ1-5	CASSRKDSNQPQHF	TGTGCCAGCAGCCGCAAGGACAGCAATCAGCCCCAGCATTTT
TRBV30	NA	NA	TRBJ2-2	CAWSLGGTNTGELFF	TGTGCCTGGAGTTTGGGGGGCACGAACACCGGGGAGCTGTTTTTT
TRBV4-2	NA	NA	TRBJ2-7	CASSQGVSRTYEQYF	TGTGCCAGCAGCCAAGGGGTATCCAGAACCTACGAGCAGTACTTC
TRBV11-2	TRBD1	NA	TRBJ2-7	CASRSWGQGRHGQYF	TGTGCCAGCAGGTCCTGGGGACAGGGGAGGCACGGGCAGTACTTC
TRBV7-2	TRBD2	NA	TRBJ2-5	CASSAGGTSGVETQYF	TGTGCCAGCAGCGCAGGCGGGACTAGCGGGGTAGAGACCCAGTACTTC
TRBV4-1	NA	many	TRBJ1-2	CASSQVGYGYTF	TGCGCCAGCAGCCAAGTTGGGTATGGCTACACCTTC
TRBV6-2/TRBV6-3	NA	few	TRBJ1-5	CASMGPYNQPQHF	TGTGCCAGCATGGGCCCGTACAATCAGCCCCAGCATTTT
TRBV4-1	NA	NA	TRBJ1-2	CASSQEGSEAKANYGYTF	TGCGCCAGCAGCCAAGAAGGTAGCGAAGCCAAAGCTAACTATGGCTACACCTTC
TRBV20-1	TRBD2	NA	TRBJ2-3	CSARINIGLAGTDTQYF	TGCAGTGCTAGAATCAACATTGGACTAGCGGGGACAGATACGCAGTATTTT
TRBV11-2	TRBD1	NA	TRBJ2-2	CASSLRGQGYTGGLFF	TGTGCCAGCAGCTTAAGGGGACAGGGATACACCGGGGGGCTGTTTTTT
TRBV2	NA	NA	TRBJ1-2	CASSLFPGYTF	TGTGCCAGCAGTCTGTTTCCGGGGTACACCTTC